A single sample is the source of the 6 T cell receptor beta chains below, sequenced in a study of blood T cell repertoires in COVID-19. Profiled with immunoSEQ multiplex PCR; TCRdb holds only in-frame clones, not every one. The sample consists of approximately 140,000 clones, almost 85% of them appearing once. The sequencing input was PBMCs or T cells enriched from blood (not recorded which). The receptors shown here come from a woman aged 45 to 65 with acute COVID-19.

The chain combines TRBV4-1 with TRBJ1-3, with 7 bases fitting TRBD1. The length of the CDR3 is 16 residues. Germline V gene data show CDR1 as MGHRA and CDR2 as YSYEKL. The V and J ends lost 2 bases and 4 bases, in that order; junction bases with no gene match: 8. CDR3 nucleotides: TGCGCCAGCAGCCAACCCCCCGGACAGGCAGGAAACACCATATATTTT. Translating it yields CASSQPPGQAGNTIYF.

This chain uses TRBV6-6 with TRBJ2-1; 12 bases fit TRBD2. After removal of 3 bases from V and 6 bases from J, the junction contained 6 bases not matched to a gene. Germline lookup yields CDR1 MNHNY and CDR2 SVGAGI (reference sequence). The length of the CDR3 is 16 residues. CDR3 in DNA: TGTGCCAGCAGTTATCTAGCGGGAGGGCCGGGCAATGAGCAGTTCTTC. As protein: CASSYLAGGPGNEQFF.

In nucleotides, the CDR3 is TGCGCCAGCAGCTTGGCCACTAGCGGGGGACAAGAGACCCAGTACTTC. Protein sequence: CASSLATSGGQETQYF. This sequence joins TRBV5-1 and TRBJ2-5; 11 bases line up with TRBD2. The V segment lost 0 bases and the J segment 2 bases; nucleotides outside the gene matches: 3. The V gene's germline CDR1 is SGHRS and CDR2 YFSETQ. The CDR3 loop spans 16 amino acids.

V gene TRBV5-1 combines with J gene TRBJ1-1; maybe TRBD1 (6 bases). The CDR3 is 17 residues long. The V gene lost 4 bases and the J gene lost 6 bases, with 25 bases spanning the gap. Germline assignment: CDR1 SGHRS and CDR2 YFSETQ. The chain's CDR3 is CASSPESGAGELSEAFF. DNA for the CDR3: TGCGCCAGCAGCCCCGAATCCGGGGCAGGGGAATTGTCTGAAGCTTTCTTT.

J is TRBJ2-5 and V is TRBV5-8; 10 bases are a match to TRBD2. The CDR3 loop spans 13 amino acids. J lost 4 bases, V lost 4 bases, and 1 base had no gene match. Germline lookup yields CDR1 SGHTS and CDR2 YDEGEE. The CDR3 reads CASSRTSGETQYF. The CDR3 DNA reads TGTGCCAGCAGCCGGACTAGCGGAGAGACCCAGTACTTC.

V and J are TRBV29-1 and TRBJ1-1; 9 positions agree with TRBD1. With 1 base clipped from V and 1 base from J, the junction kept 7 bases outside the gene matches. The CDR3 loop spans 16 amino acids. Germline assignment: CDR1 SQVTM and CDR2 ANQGSEA. In nucleotides, the CDR3 is TGCAGCGTTGAAGTGGGGACAGGGCTATGGAACACTGAAGCTTTCTTT. It codes for CSVEVGTGLWNTEAFF.